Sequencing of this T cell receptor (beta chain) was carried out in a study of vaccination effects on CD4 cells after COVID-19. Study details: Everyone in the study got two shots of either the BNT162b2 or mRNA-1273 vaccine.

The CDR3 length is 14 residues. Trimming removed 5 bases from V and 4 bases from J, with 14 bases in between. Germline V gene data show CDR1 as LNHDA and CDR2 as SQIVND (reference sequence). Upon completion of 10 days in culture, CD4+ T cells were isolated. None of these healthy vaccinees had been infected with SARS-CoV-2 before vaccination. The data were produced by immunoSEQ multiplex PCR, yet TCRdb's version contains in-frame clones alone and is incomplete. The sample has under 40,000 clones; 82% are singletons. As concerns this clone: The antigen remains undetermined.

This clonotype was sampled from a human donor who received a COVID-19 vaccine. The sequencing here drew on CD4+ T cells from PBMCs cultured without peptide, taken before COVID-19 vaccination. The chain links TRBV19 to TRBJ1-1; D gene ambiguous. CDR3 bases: TGTGCCAGTAGTTATGGGAGCTGGGGCACTGAAGCTTTCTTT. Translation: CASSYGSWGTEAFF.